A selection of T cell receptor beta chains follows, all from one sample in a study of cytomegalovirus exposure and HLA in healthy donors. Method: immunoSEQ multiplex PCR; TCRdb's copy keeps in-frame clones and lacks some. The sample lists hundreds of thousands of clones, 70% occurring once. Sample: PBMCs. These receptors originate from a man aged 40-49 years in good health and CMV-seropositive. The CDR3 runs from the conserved cysteine through the conserved F or W. Fields, in order: J gene, V gene, D gene, clone size, CDR3 protein, CDR3 DNA. The D gene is left open where the match is weak. Clone size is not always given. Where it is, it says once, few, many or a class for expanded clones.

TRBJ1-2 TRBV27 NA once CASSPGEGVNGYTF TGTGCCAGCAGCCCGGGCGAGGGGGTGAATGGCTACACCTTC
TRBJ1-5 TRBV4-2 NA NA CASSQGRGGTQPQHF TGTGCCAGCAGCCAAGGAAGAGGGGGTACTCAGCCCCAGCATTTT
TRBJ1-3 TRBV5-1 TRBD1 NA CASSLTGVSPSGNTIYF TGCGCCAGCAGCTTGACAGGGGTTAGTCCCTCTGGAAACACCATATATTTT
TRBJ1-1 TRBV27 NA NA CASSFEGVGGRVGEAFF TGTGCCAGCAGTTTTGAGGGGGTGGGGGGGAGGGTAGGTGAAGCTTTCTTT
TRBJ1-1 TRBV11-2 NA NA CASSLRRGGNTEAFF TGTGCCAGCAGCTTAAGGCGAGGGGGGAACACTGAAGCTTTCTTT
TRBJ2-1 TRBV5-1 NA once CASSLEGSSDEQFF TGCGCCAGCAGCTTGGAGGGGTCCTCGGATGAGCAGTTCTTC
TRBJ2-7 TRBV27 NA once CASSLSGRGFEQYF TGTGCCAGCAGTTTATCAGGCAGGGGTTTCGAGCAGTACTTC
TRBJ1-1 TRBV25-1 NA NA CASSVWGKGTEAFF TGTGCCAGCAGTGTATGGGGCAAGGGCACTGAAGCTTTCTTT
TRBJ2-7 TRBV6-5 NA NA CASSYLTDYEQYF TGTGCCAGCAGTTACTTGACAGATTACGAGCAGTACTTC
TRBJ2-1 TRBV7-8 TRBD2 few CASSLGGSGGISSYNEQFF TGTGCCAGCAGCCTCGGGGGGAGCGGGGGCATCAGCTCCTACAATGAGCAGTTCTTC
TRBJ2-3 TRBV27 NA NA CASRLLGGGGDTQYF TGTGCCAGCAGACTCCTTGGGGGGGGCGGGGATACGCAGTATTTT
TRBJ2-7 TRBV19 NA NA CASSIGWTNYEQYF TGTGCCAGTAGTATAGGGTGGACAAACTACGAGCAGTACTTC
TRBJ2-7 TRBV7-9 NA NA CASSFSGDEQYF TGTGCCAGCAGCTTCTCCGGGGACGAGCAGTACTTC
TRBJ1-1 TRBV6-5 TRBD1 few CASSYWDRNTEAFF TGTGCCAGCAGTTACTGGGACAGGAACACTGAAGCTTTCTTT
TRBJ2-7 TRBV5-4 TRBD2 NA CASSFSGGPSDEQYF TGTGCCAGCAGCTTTAGCGGGGGGCCTTCGGACGAGCAGTACTTC
TRBJ2-7 TRBV7-7 TRBD1 once CASSPGQGYEQYF TGTGCCAGCAGCCCCGGACAGGGCTACGAGCAGTACTTC
TRBJ2-2 TRBV18 TRBD1 NA CASSSQLTGADTGELFF TGTGCCAGCTCGTCCCAACTGACAGGGGCGGACACCGGGGAGCTGTTTTTT
TRBJ2-7 TRBV5-5 NA few CASSLGRAGRVGYEQYF TGTGCCAGCAGCTTGGGCAGGGCGGGACGGGTAGGGTACGAGCAGTACTTC
TRBJ2-3 TRBV4-1 TRBD1 NA CASSLRGQGAAADTQYF TGCGCCAGCAGCCTTCGGGGACAGGGGGCGGCCGCAGATACGCAGTATTTT
TRBJ1-1 TRBV29-1 NA NA CSVGQKIEAFF TGCAGCGTTGGGCAGAAGATTGAAGCTTTCTTT
TRBJ1-6 TRBV21-1 NA NA CASSKEGQVDSPLHF TGTGCCAGCAGCAAAGAAGGACAGGTGGATTCACCCCTCCACTTT
TRBJ2-7 TRBV9 NA few CASSGLVTPYEQYF TGTGCCAGCAGCGGACTAGTCACCCCCTACGAGCAGTACTTC
TRBJ1-6 TRBV5-1 NA NA CASSLPDSNSPLHF TGCGCCAGCAGCTTGCCCGACAGTAATTCACCCCTCCACTTT
TRBJ2-3 TRBV2 NA once CASRMTMTEGDTQYF TGTGCCAGCAGGATGACTATGACGGAGGGGGATACGCAGTATTTT
TRBJ2-7 TRBV19 TRBD2 once CASSVLAGESYEQYF TGTGCCAGTAGTGTTTTAGCGGGGGAGTCCTACGAGCAGTACTTC
TRBJ1-5 TRBV2 NA NA CASSEVAGAGNQPQHF TGTGCCAGCAGTGAAGTAGCGGGGGCAGGCAATCAGCCCCAGCATTTT
TRBJ2-5 TRBV29-1 NA NA CSVVWWQTGQHNQETQYF TGCAGCGTTGTTTGGTGGCAGACTGGACAGCACAACCAAGAGACCCAGTACTTC
TRBJ1-1 TRBV25-1 NA NA CASSEGLKGGDTEAFF TGTGCCAGCAGTGAGGGGCTCAAGGGCGGGGACACTGAAGCTTTCTTT
TRBJ1-1 TRBV21-1 NA NA CASSKVRIRGATNTEAFF TGTGCCAGCAGCAAAGTGAGAATCAGGGGCGCGACGAACACTGAAGCTTTCTTT
TRBJ1-5 TRBV2 TRBD1 few CASSISQGANQPQHF TGTGCCAGCAGTATATCTCAGGGGGCAAATCAGCCCCAGCATTTT
TRBJ2-2 TRBV5-4 NA once CASSLDLGSGTGELFF TGTGCCAGCAGCTTGGATCTTGGCAGTGGCACCGGGGAGCTGTTTTTT
TRBJ1-1 TRBV6-5 TRBD1 NA CASRGGQGNTEAFF TGTGCCAGCAGGGGAGGACAGGGTAACACTGAAGCTTTCTTT
TRBJ1-1 TRBV2 TRBD1 NA CASRRQGSTEAFF TGTGCCAGCAGAAGACAGGGGAGCACTGAAGCTTTCTTT
TRBJ1-1 TRBV2 TRBD1 NA CASRGDRGTEAFF TGTGCCAGCAGAGGCGACAGGGGGACTGAAGCTTTCTTT
TRBJ1-2 TRBV12-2 NA NA CASRLEGVPYGYTF TGTGCAAGTCGCTTAGAGGGGGTCCCCTATGGCTACACCTTC
TRBJ1-3 TRBV19 NA few CASSRWGLGNTIYF TGTGCCAGTAGTAGGTGGGGACTTGGAAACACCATATATTTT
TRBJ2-7 TRBV9 TRBD1 medium-sized CASSPFRDSYEQYF TGTGCCAGCAGCCCCTTCCGGGACAGCTACGAGCAGTACTTC
TRBJ2-2 TRBV6-6 NA few CASSPQGNTGELFF TGTGCCAGCAGTCCGCAGGGAAACACCGGGGAGCTGTTTTTT
TRBJ2-1 TRBV18 TRBD2 NA CASSPWGGDNEQFF TGTGCCAGCTCACCATGGGGGGGTGACAATGAGCAGTTCTTC
TRBJ1-1 TRBV11-2 TRBD1 once CASSLWAYRGDPEAFF TGTGCCAGCAGCTTATGGGCGTACAGGGGGGATCCTGAAGCTTTCTTT
TRBJ1-2 TRBV6-1 NA few CASSGPGIDGYTF TGTGCCAGCAGTGGCCCAGGGATAGATGGCTACACCTTC